This entry concerns a single T cell receptor beta chain. These data are taken from a study of blood T cell repertoires in COVID-19. The method was immunoSEQ multiplex PCR; TCRdb's version includes in-frame clones alone and lacks a portion of them. The top ten clones hold more than 25% of a sample with about 14,000 clones, 84% of them seen once. Trimming at V came to 5 bases and at J to 1 base, leaving 15 bases not matched to a gene. Germline-derived CDR1 and CDR2 are SQVTM and ANQGSEA. The CDR3 spans 17 residues. V gene TRBV29-1 combines with J gene TRBJ2-3; 7 nucleotides agree with TRBD1. This receptor was obtained from a man aged 45-60 years with active COVID-19. The source material was peripheral blood. CDR3: CSVPGTLGGWGTDTQYF. CDR3 bases: TGCAGCGTTCCAGGGACCTTAGGGGGCTGGGGCACAGATACGCAGTATTTT.